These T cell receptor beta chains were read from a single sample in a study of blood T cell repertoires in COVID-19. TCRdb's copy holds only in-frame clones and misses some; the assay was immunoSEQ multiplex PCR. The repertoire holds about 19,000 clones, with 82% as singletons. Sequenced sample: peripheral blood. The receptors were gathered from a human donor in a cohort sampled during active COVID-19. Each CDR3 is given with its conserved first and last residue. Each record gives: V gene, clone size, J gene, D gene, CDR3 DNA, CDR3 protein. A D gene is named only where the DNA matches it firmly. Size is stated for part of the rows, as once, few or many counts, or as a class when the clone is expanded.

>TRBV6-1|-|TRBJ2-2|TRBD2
TGTGCCAGCAGTGAAGGGACGGGGAGGGCCACCGGGGAGCTGTTTTTT
CASSEGTGRATGELFF
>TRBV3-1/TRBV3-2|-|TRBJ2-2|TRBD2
TGTGCCAGCAGCCAAGCAACGAGCGGGGAAAGGACCGGGGAGCTGTTTTTT
CASSQATSGERTGELFF
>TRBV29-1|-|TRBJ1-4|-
TGCAGCGTTAATTCTAACAGGGAGGGTGAAAAACTGTTTTTT
CSVNSNREGEKLFF
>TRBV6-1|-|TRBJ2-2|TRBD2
TGTGCCAGCAGTGAAGTGGCTAGCGGTCGGTTAGAGCTGTTTTTT
CASSEVASGRLELFF
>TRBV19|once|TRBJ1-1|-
TGTGCCACTGCTCCGTGGGGGGGTACTGAAGCTTTCTTT
CATAPWGGTEAFF
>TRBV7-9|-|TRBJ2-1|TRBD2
TGTGCCAGCAGCCCAGCCGGGACTAGCCTCGCGAGCTCCTACAATGAGCAGTTCTTC
CASSPAGTSLASSYNEQFF
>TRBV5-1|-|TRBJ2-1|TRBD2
TGCGCCAGCACCTCCGGGACTAGCTCAAGCTCCTACAATGAGCAGTTCTTC
CASTSGTSSSSYNEQFF
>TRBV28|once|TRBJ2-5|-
TGTGCCAGCAGTACCCCGGACAGCCTTTGGGAGACCCAGTACTTC
CASSTPDSLWETQYF
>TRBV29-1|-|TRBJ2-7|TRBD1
TGCAGCGTTGTCCTCAGGGGACAGGGGCCCTACGAGCAGTACTTC
CSVVLRGQGPYEQYF
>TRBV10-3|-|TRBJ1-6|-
TGTGCCACTACCGACAGGCCCCCTTCACCCCTCCACTTT
CATTDRPPSPLHF
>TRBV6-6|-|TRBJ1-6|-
TGTGCCAGCACCGACATTACGGTAGGGGGTCGATCACCCCTCCACTTT
CASTDITVGGRSPLHF
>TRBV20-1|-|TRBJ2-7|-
TGCAGTGCAAAGCGGACCTACGAGCAGTACTTC
CSAKRTYEQYF
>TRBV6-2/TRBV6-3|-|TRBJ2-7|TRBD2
TGTGCCAGCAGTTATGAACTAGCGGGAAACGAGCAGTACTTC
CASSYELAGNEQYF
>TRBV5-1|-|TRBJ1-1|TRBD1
TGCGCCAGCAGACGTTCCGGGACAGGGAACGCTTTCTTT
CASRRSGTGNAFF
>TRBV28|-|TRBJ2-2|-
TGTGCCAGCAAGGGACAAGGGATCACCGGGGAGCTGTTTTTT
CASKGQGITGELFF
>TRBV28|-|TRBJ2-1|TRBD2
TGTGCCAGCAGTACGCCCGGGACTAGCTCCTTTTTTCGTGAGGAGCAGTTCTTC
CASSTPGTSSFFREEQFF
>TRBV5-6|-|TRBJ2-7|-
TGTGCCAGCAGCTTGGAAGGGGTTACGGGTAGGTACGAGCAGTACTTC
CASSLEGVTGRYEQYF
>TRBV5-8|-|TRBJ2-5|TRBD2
TGTGCCAGCAGCTTAGGGACTAGCGGGCTTCAAGAGACCCAGTACTTC
CASSLGTSGLQETQYF
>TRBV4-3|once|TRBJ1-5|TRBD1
TGCGCCAGCAGCCCTCAGGGACAGAGGGATCAGCCCCAGCATTTT
CASSPQGQRDQPQHF
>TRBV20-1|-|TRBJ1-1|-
TGCAGTGCTAGTGCGCAGGTCCTGAACACTGAAGCTTTCTTT
CSASAQVLNTEAFF
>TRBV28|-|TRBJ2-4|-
TGTGCCAGCAGTTCCCCCCCTGACCCCGGAGGAGGAAACATTCAGTACTTC
CASSSPPDPGGGNIQYF